This T cell receptor beta chain came from a study of response to subunit inactivated influenza vaccine. Study conclusions and caveats: Authors proposed each seasonal influenza vaccination draws in few new T cells.

Trimming removed 6 bases from V and 0 bases from J, with 8 bases in between. The CDR3 length is 14 residues. CDR1 and CDR2 from the germline V gene are MNHNS and SASEGT. This clonotype turned up a few times. What it recognizes is unknown. One entry per CDR3 protein, called by TCRdb with MiXCR from the RT-PCR reads. The sample consists of about 830,000 distinct CDR3 sequences, approximately 18% of them appearing once. This specimen was PBMCs from blood, taken less than 6 days after vaccination. This chain links TRBV6-1 with TRBJ1-4; tentatively, D is TRBD1 (5 bases). The clonotype originates from a man aged 50 to 60 who received an inactivated influenza vaccine. The chain's CDR3 is CASRSTATNEKLFF. The CDR3 nucleotides are TGTGCCAGCAGGTCGACAGCAACTAATGAAAAACTGTTTTTT.